The 15 T cell receptor beta chains below come from one sample, sequenced in a study of OX40 agonist ivuxolimab in advanced cancers. The protocol was immunoSEQ multiplex PCR, while the TCRdb copy is restricted to in-frame clones and leaves out a portion. Of 80,000 to 100,000 clones in the sample, 75% to 90% are singletons; the top ten hold 0.75% to 0.95%. This material consisted of CD4+ or CD8+ T cells sorted from blood, taken in a trial of the OX40 agonist ivuxolimab. The origin of the receptors is an adult with an advanced solid tumor such as melanoma, head and neck, liver or kidney cancer.

This chain connects TRBV18 to TRBJ2-7; 10 bases map to TRBD2. V gave up 4 bases and J gave up 5 bases; unmatched junction bases: 8. Germline V gene lookup returns CDR1 KGHSH and CDR2 LQKENI. This CDR3 has 15 residues. The CDR3 nucleotides are TGTGCCAGCTCACTCTCTAGCGGGAGTCTCAACGAGCAGTACTTC. Its protein is CASSLSSGSLNEQYF.

This chain uses TRBV5-1 with TRBJ2-7; D uncertain. The V end was cut by 1 base, the J end by 4 bases, with 6 bases between. Germline V CDR1 and CDR2: SGHRS, YFSETQ. The CDR3 length is 12 residues. The CDR3 loop reads CASSLTEYEQYF. As DNA, the CDR3 is TGCGCCAGCAGCTTGACGGAATACGAGCAGTACTTC.

The rearrangement uses TRBV7-9 and TRBJ2-5; D not resolved. The V end was cut by 1 base, the J end by 5 bases, with 11 bases between. Germline assignment: CDR1 SEHNR and CDR2 FQNEAQ (reference sequence). The CDR3 spans 14 residues. The DNA for the CDR3 is TGTGCCAGCAGCTTAGTGGCCGATCGGGAGACCCAGTACTTC. Amino acids: CASSLVADRETQYF.

CDR3: CASSYSRSGRVPEQYV. CDR3 bases: TGTGCCAGCAGTTACTCGAGAAGCGGGAGGGTCCCCGAGCAGTACGTC. This chain connects TRBV6-6 to TRBJ2-7; 10 positions match TRBD2. V was clipped by 0 bases and J by 6 bases; unmatched bases: 8. In germline, CDR1 is MNHNY, CDR2 SVGAGI (reference sequence). The CDR3 loop spans 16 amino acids.

The chain uses TRBV7-8 and TRBJ2-4; perhaps TRBD2 as D (5 bases). The V and J ends lost 2 bases and 1 base respectively, with 9 bases between them. Germline CDR1 SGHVS, CDR2 FQNEAQ. This CDR3 has 15 amino acids. CDR3 loop: CASSLRREAKNIQYF. The DNA for the CDR3 is TGTGCCAGCAGCTTACGAAGGGAGGCCAAAAACATTCAGTACTTC.

The chain links TRBV7-6 to TRBJ1-1, with TRBD1 as a possible D gene (6 bases). V dropped 1 base and J dropped 7 bases, with 10 bases sitting between them. The germline CDR1 and CDR2 sequences are SGHVS and FNYEAQ. The CDR3 covers 13 residues. The CDR3 DNA is TGTGCCAGCAGCTTAGGGGGGGCGGGTGAAGCTTTCTTT. The encoded protein is CASSLGGAGEAFF.

The rearrangement uses TRBV7-6 and TRBJ2-6; D is possibly TRBD1 or TRBD2 (5 bases each). Germline loops: CDR1 SGHVS, CDR2 FNYEAQ. This CDR3 has 18 amino acids. V was pared by 2 bases and J by 4 bases, with 18 bases between. Here the CDR3 reads CASSLNPGSLSGANVLTF. The CDR3 DNA sequence: TGTGCCAGCAGCTTAAACCCAGGGAGTTTGTCCGGGGCCAACGTCCTGACTTTC.

The chain is built from TRBV28 and TRBJ1-5, with D possibly TRBD1 on 5 matching bases. This CDR3 spans 16 amino acids. Between the trimmed V and J ends, which lost 7 bases and 4 bases, there was a span of 20 bases. Germline values: CDR1 MDHEN, CDR2 SYDVKM. The CDR3 region has the DNA TGTGCCAGCAAAGTGGGGGGAGGTAGGGCAAATCAGCCCCAGCATTTT. Protein product: CASKVGGGRANQPQHF.

V and J are TRBV19 and TRBJ2-2; D remains ambiguous. Germline V gives CDR1 LNHDA, CDR2 SQIVND (reference sequence). The V and J ends lost 1 base and 4 bases respectively, with 13 bases between them. The CDR3 consists of 16 residues. The CDR3 DNA reads TGTGCCAGTAGTATAGTAAGCAACCCCACCACCGGGGAGCTGTTTTTT. This translates into CASSIVSNPTTGELFF.

The chain joins TRBV6-5 to TRBJ1-2; D gene unclear. In germline, CDR1 is MNHEY, CDR2 SVGAGI. This CDR3 spans 16 amino acids. V dropped 0 bases and J dropped 2 bases, with 13 bases sitting between them. This chain's CDR3 is CASSYSIEGANYGYTF. CDR3 sequence (DNA): TGTGCCAGCAGTTACTCGATAGAGGGAGCGAACTATGGCTACACCTTC.

The genes are TRBV4-1 and TRBJ1-4, with TRBD1 identical over 7 bases. Germline-derived CDR1 and CDR2 are MGHRA and YSYEKL. V was clipped by 1 base and J by 10 bases; unmatched bases: 6. This CDR3 has 14 residues. The CDR3 DNA sequence: TGCGCCAGCAGCCAAGGTGAGGGGGCGGGAAAACTGTTTTTT. It is translated as CASSQGEGAGKLFF.

In its sample, this clone was seen once. The chain joins TRBV6-5 to TRBJ1-1; D remains unclear. There are 13 residues in the CDR3. V was clipped by 0 bases and J by 4 bases, with 6 bases between them. Germline V gene data show CDR1 as MNHEY and CDR2 as SVGAGI. DNA of the CDR3: TGTGCCAGCAGTTACTCGTACGGCACTGAAGCTTTCTTT. Translating gives CASSYSYGTEAFF.

The chain couples TRBV6-6 to TRBJ1-2; D remains ambiguous. V was clipped by 5 bases and J by 4 bases, with 14 bases between them. This CDR3 has 14 residues. The V gene's germline CDR1 is MNHNY and CDR2 SVGAGI (reference sequence). The CDR3 loop is CASSLPGPLYGYTF. CDR3 nucleotide sequence: TGTGCCAGCAGTCTTCCGGGCCCCCTCTATGGCTACACCTTC.

DNA of the CDR3: TGTGCCAGCAGCTTGCTTGCGGGAGGAGGCGGGGAGCTGTTTTTT. Amino acids: CASSLLAGGGGELFF. The J gene is TRBJ2-2, the V gene TRBV5-4, with 8 bases matching TRBD2. Losses at the gene ends were 1 base for V and 7 bases for J; bases not matched to a gene: 6. Germline CDR1 is SGHNT and CDR2 is YYREEE (reference sequence). The CDR3 extends over 15 amino acids.

The chain links TRBV6-5 to TRBJ2-1, with TRBD1 identical over 8 bases. The CDR3 is 15 residues long. The V and J ends lost 6 bases and 4 bases, in that order; junction bases with no gene match: 8. Germline-derived CDR1 and CDR2 are MNHEY and SVGAGI. The CDR3 coding sequence is TGTGCCAGCAGGAGAGACAGGGGTTCTTACAATGAGCAGTTCTTC. Its translation: CASRRDRGSYNEQFF.